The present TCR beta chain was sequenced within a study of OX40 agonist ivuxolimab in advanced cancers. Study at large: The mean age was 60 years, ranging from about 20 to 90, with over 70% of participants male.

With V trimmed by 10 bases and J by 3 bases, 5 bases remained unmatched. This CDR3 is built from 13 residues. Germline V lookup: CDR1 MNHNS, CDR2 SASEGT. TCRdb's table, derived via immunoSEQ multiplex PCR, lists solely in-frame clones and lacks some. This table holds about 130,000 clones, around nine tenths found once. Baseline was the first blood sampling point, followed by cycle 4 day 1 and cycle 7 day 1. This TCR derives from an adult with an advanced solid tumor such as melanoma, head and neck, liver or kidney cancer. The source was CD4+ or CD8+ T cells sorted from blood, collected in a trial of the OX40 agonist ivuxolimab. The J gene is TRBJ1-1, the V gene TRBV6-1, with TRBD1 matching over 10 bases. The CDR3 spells CATLTGGYTEAFF. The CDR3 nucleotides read TGTGCCACTTTGACAGGGGGCTACACTGAAGCTTTCTTT.